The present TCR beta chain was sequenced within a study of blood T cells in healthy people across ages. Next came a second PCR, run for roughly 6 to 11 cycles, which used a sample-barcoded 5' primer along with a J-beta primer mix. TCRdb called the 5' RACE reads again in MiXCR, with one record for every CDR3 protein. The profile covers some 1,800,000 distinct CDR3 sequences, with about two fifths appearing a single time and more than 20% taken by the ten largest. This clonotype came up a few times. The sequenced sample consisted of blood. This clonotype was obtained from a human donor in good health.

CDR3 nucleotides: TGCGCCAGCAGCCAAGAGGGCAGGGTGGATGAAAAACTGTTTTTT. Protein sequence: CASSQEGRVDEKLFF. This sequence joins TRBV4-1 and TRBJ1-4; D is perhaps TRBD1 (5 bases). The CDR3 length is 15 residues. Trimming cost V 0 bases and J 6 bases, with 11 bases left between them. Germline V lookup: CDR1 MGHRA, CDR2 YSYEKL.